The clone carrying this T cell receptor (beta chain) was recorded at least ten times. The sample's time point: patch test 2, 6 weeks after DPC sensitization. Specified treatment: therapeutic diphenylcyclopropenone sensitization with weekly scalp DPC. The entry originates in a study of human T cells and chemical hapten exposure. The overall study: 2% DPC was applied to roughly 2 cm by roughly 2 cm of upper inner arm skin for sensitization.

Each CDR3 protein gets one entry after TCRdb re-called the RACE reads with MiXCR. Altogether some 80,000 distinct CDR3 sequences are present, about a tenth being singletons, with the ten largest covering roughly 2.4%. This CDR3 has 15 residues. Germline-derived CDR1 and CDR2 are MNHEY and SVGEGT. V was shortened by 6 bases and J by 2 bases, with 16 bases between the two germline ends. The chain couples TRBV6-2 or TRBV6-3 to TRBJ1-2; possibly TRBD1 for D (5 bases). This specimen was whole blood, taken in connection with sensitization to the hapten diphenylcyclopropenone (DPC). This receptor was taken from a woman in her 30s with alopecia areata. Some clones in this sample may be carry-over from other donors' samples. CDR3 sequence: CASSSVGAVNYGYTF. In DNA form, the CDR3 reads TGTGCCAGCAGCTCGGTCGGGGCGGTGAACTATGGCTACACCTTC.